A selection of T cell receptor beta chains follows, all from one sample in a study of neurological immune-mediated disorders. Via MiXCR, TCRdb re-called the 5' RACE reads, giving one row per CDR3 protein. This sample has about 71,000 distinct CDR3 sequences; roughly 3.2% occur once, and the top ten carry about 3.5%. Sequencing was done on a sample of PBMCs. Receptor source: a man aged 40-49 years with multiple sclerosis. Each CDR3 is given with its conserved first and last residue. Fields, in order: J gene, clone size, V gene, D gene, CDR3 DNA, CDR3 protein. D genes are given only for firm matches. Only part of the rows carry a size: once, few, many, or a class if the clone is expanded.

>TRBJ2-1|many|TRBV15|TRBD2
TGTGCCACCGCGACGGGGGGTCGCCTGAATGAGCAGTTCTTC
CATATGGRLNEQFF
>TRBJ2-3|many|TRBV5-1|TRBD1
TGCGCCAGCAGCTCGCATACAGGGGGCGTAACAACAGATACGCAGTATTTT
CASSSHTGGVTTDTQYF
>TRBJ2-3|many|TRBV7-2|NA
TGTGCCAGCAGCTTAGTGGCAGGCACAGATACGCAGTATTTT
CASSLVAGTDTQYF
>TRBJ2-1|many|TRBV3-1|NA
TGTGCCAGCAGCCAAGAAAGTCAGGGTCGTGAGCAGTTCTTC
CASSQESQGREQFF
>TRBJ2-1|many|TRBV25-1|TRBD1
TGTGCCAGCGCCGGGACAGGGCCTTACAATGAGCAGTTCTTC
CASAGTGPYNEQFF
>TRBJ2-2|NA|TRBV7-2|NA
TGTGCCAGCAGCTTAAGGGGGTACACCGGGGAGCTGTTTTTT
CASSLRGYTGELFF
>TRBJ1-6|NA|TRBV12-3/TRBV12-4|NA
TGTGCCAGCAGTTTAGGAGGCGGGAGTGATTCACCCCTCCACTTT
CASSLGGGSDSPLHF
>TRBJ2-2|many|TRBV20-1|TRBD2
TGCAGTGCTAGAGGAGGACTAGCGCTAAACACCGGGGAGCTGTTTTTT
CSARGGLALNTGELFF
>TRBJ2-7|many|TRBV20-1|TRBD2
TGCAGTGCCCTACCCCGAACTAGCGGGGTCCTCTACGAGCAGTACTTC
CSALPRTSGVLYEQYF
>TRBJ2-1|many|TRBV12-3/TRBV12-4|TRBD2
TGTGCCAGCAGGATAGATAAACTGGGACTAGCGGACGATGAGCAGTTCTTC
CASRIDKLGLADDEQFF
>TRBJ2-1|many|TRBV6-1|TRBD1
TGTGCCAGCAGTCTGAGGGGACAGTCGAGCTCCTACAATGAGCAGTTCTTC
CASSLRGQSSSYNEQFF
>TRBJ2-7|many|TRBV20-1|NA
TGCAGTGCTAGGGCTAGCTTCTCCTACGAGCAGTACTTC
CSARASFSYEQYF
>TRBJ2-2|many|TRBV9|NA
TGTGCCAGCAGCGTAGGGGCTAGCCATAACACCGGGGAGCTGTTTTTT
CASSVGASHNTGELFF
>TRBJ1-5|many|TRBV7-9|NA
TGTGCCAGCAGCTTAGGAGGCGGCAGGGAAAACCAGCCCCAGCATTTT
CASSLGGGRENQPQHF
>TRBJ2-1|many|TRBV3-1|NA
TGTGCCAGCAGCGCGACGGGAGATCCCCATGAGCAGTTCTTC
CASSATGDPHEQFF
>TRBJ2-6|few|TRBV3-1|NA
TGTGCCAGCAGTCCCACCTCTGGGGCCAAAGTCCTGACTTTC
CASSPTSGAKVLTF
>TRBJ1-1|many|TRBV12-5|NA
TGTGCTAGTGGTTTGGTACTCGGAAGGAACACTGAAGCTTTCTTT
CASGLVLGRNTEAFF
>TRBJ2-1|many|TRBV7-8|NA
TGTGCCAGCAGCCCAGGGGTAACCTACAATGAGCAGTTCTTC
CASSPGVTYNEQFF
>TRBJ2-1|many|TRBV20-1|TRBD2
TGCAGTGCTTCTGATACCAGCGGGGGTAGGAATGAGCAGTTCTTC
CSASDTSGGRNEQFF
>TRBJ2-2|many|TRBV5-1|TRBD2
TGCGCCAGCAGCTCGCTAGGCGCCAGCGGGATTGCCGGGGAGCTGTTTTTT
CASSSLGASGIAGELFF
>TRBJ1-2|many|TRBV20-1|TRBD1
TGCAGTGCTAGAGACAGCCAGGGGGGCACCCAAGACGGCTACACCTTC
CSARDSQGGTQDGYTF
>TRBJ2-1|many|TRBV24-1|TRBD2
TGTGCCACCAGTGATTCTAGCGGGAGTGGCGATGAGCAGTTCTTC
CATSDSSGSGDEQFF